Listed here are 6 T cell receptor beta chains from one sample, sequenced in a study of long-term antiretroviral therapy in people with HIV. Sequencing used immunoSEQ v3.0 at survey level. Profiled with immunoSEQ multiplex PCR; TCRdb holds only in-frame clones, not every one. The sample shows around 30,000 clones, 70% to 90% of them seen only once. Sequences were derived from unsorted PBMCs, sampled 3 years after starting antiretroviral therapy. The source is a man in his forties or fifties with HIV.

The chain recombines TRBV13 with TRBJ1-1, with D unclear. The CDR3 is 13 residues long. V was cut by 5 bases and J by 1 base, with 8 bases left in between. CDR1 PRHDT and CDR2 FYEKMQ come from the germline V gene (reference sequence). Written as DNA, the CDR3 is TGTGCCAGCAGCATACCAGGGAACACTGAAGCTTTCTTT. Its translation is CASSIPGNTEAFF. Combining the CDR3 with reference TRBV13 and TRBJ1-1 gives the whole variable domain AAGVIQSPRHLIKEKRETATLKCYPIPRHDTVYWYQQGPGQDPQFLISFYEKMQSDKGSIPDRFSAQQFSDYHSELNMSSLELGDSALYFCASSIPGNTEAFFGQGTRLTVV.

The chain uses TRBV7-3 and TRBJ1-1; D remains unclear. With 2 bases removed from V and 3 bases from J, the gap between germline ends came to 13 bases. CDR1 SGHTA and CDR2 FQGTGA come from the germline V gene. The CDR3 has 15 amino acids. The CDR3 DNA sequence: TGTGCCAGCAGCTTATCATTTGTCCGGGACACTGAAGCTTTCTTT. Translated, it gives CASSLSFVRDTEAFF.

The chain is built from TRBV19 and TRBJ1-3, with 7 bases aligning to TRBD1. The germline V gene encodes CDR1 LNHDA and CDR2 SQIVND (reference sequence). CDR3 size: 14 residues. Germline trimming cut 6 bases from V and 7 bases from J; bases unmatched to any gene: 9. In DNA form, the CDR3 reads TGTGCCAGTAGCCCGGGACAGCCCCTGAACACCATATATTTT. This codes for CASSPGQPLNTIYF.

The genes are TRBV19 and TRBJ1-2; D is possibly TRBD1 (5 bases). Looked up from germline, CDR1 is LNHDA and CDR2 is SQIVND (reference sequence). The CDR3 extends over 14 amino acids. Trimming shortened V by 8 bases and J by 0 bases, and 13 bases separated the two germline ends. The CDR3 DNA is TGTGCCAGTCTAGGGACGGATACTAACTATGGCTACACCTTC. It codes for CASLGTDTNYGYTF.

This clone has only a few counts. The rearrangement links TRBV5-8 to TRBJ2-1; TRBD2 aligns across 7 bases. CDR1 SGHTS and CDR2 YDEGEE come from the germline V gene. Trimming removed 6 bases from V and 0 bases from J; junction bases left unmatched: 6. There are 15 residues in the CDR3. The CDR3 nucleotides read TGTGCCAGCACCATCGGGGGGAGCTCCTACAATGAGCAGTTCTTC. As protein: CASTIGGSSYNEQFF. The full variable domain, its missing parts supplied by reference TRBV5-8 and TRBJ2-1, is EAGVTQSPTHLIKTRGQQATLRCSPISGHTSVYWYQQALGLGLQFLLWYDEGEERNRGNFPPRFSGRQFPNYSSELNVNALELEDSALYLCASTIGGSSYNEQFFGPGTRLTVL.

This chain links TRBV7-9 with TRBJ2-5, with TRBD1 matching 7 bases. This CDR3 is 14 amino acids long. V lost 3 bases, J lost 2 bases, and 3 bases stayed unmatched. Germline values: CDR1 SEHNR, CDR2 FQNEAQ (reference sequence). The CDR3 nucleotides read TGTGCCAGCAGCTTCCGACAGGGACAAGAGACCCAGTACTTC. Translating it yields CASSFRQGQETQYF.